This is a list of T cell receptor beta chains from one sample in a study of OX40 agonist ivuxolimab in advanced cancers. The table came from immunoSEQ multiplex PCR; TCRdb's copy has only in-frame clones and leaves some out. In the table there are over 100,000 clones, about nine tenths of which are singletons. Source: CD4+ or CD8+ T cells sorted from blood, taken in a trial of the OX40 agonist ivuxolimab. These receptors came from an adult with an advanced solid tumor such as melanoma, head and neck, liver or kidney cancer. CDR3s include the opening cysteine and the closing phenylalanine or tryptophan. Each record gives: clone size, J gene, D gene, CDR3 length, V gene, CDR3 DNA, CDR3 protein. A D gene is named only where the DNA matches it firmly. Some rows have no size entry. The others give once, few or many, or a class for an expanded clone.

size: .
J: TRBJ1-1
D: .
length: 14
V: TRBV9
DNA: TGTGCCAGCAGCGTCACCAAAACAGGGACCGAAGCTTTCTTT
CDR3: CASSVTKTGTEAFF

size: .
J: TRBJ2-7
D: .
length: 14
V: TRBV5-4
DNA: TGTGCCAGCAGCTTGGAAGGTTACGGTTACGAGCAGTACTTC
CDR3: CASSLEGYGYEQYF

size: .
J: TRBJ1-2
D: .
length: 15
V: TRBV19
DNA: TGTGCCAGTAGTATAGGGACGTATGGCAGCTATGGCTACACCTTC
CDR3: CASSIGTYGSYGYTF

size: .
J: TRBJ1-3
D: TRBD1
length: 16
V: TRBV10-3
DNA: TGTGCCATCAGTGAGTCGTGGTGGGACAGGGGTGACACCATATATTTT
CDR3: CAISESWWDRGDTIYF

size: .
J: TRBJ2-2
D: TRBD2
length: 17
V: TRBV7-2
DNA: TGTGCCAGCAGCCAACAGGGACTAGCCGAGAACACCGGGGAGCTGTTTTTT
CDR3: CASSQQGLAENTGELFF

size: .
J: TRBJ2-3
D: .
length: 14
V: TRBV18
DNA: TGTGCCAGCTCACCACCGGGTAGGGGTGGTACGCAGTATTTT
CDR3: CASSPPGRGGTQYF

size: .
J: TRBJ2-7
D: TRBD1
length: 15
V: TRBV28
DNA: TGTGCCAACAGTTCGACGACAGGGGCATACTACGAGCAGTACTTC
CDR3: CANSSTTGAYYEQYF

size: .
J: TRBJ1-4
D: .
length: 15
V: TRBV18
DNA: TGTGCCAGCTCACCGGATCAAGCAACTAATGAAAAACTGTTTTTT
CDR3: CASSPDQATNEKLFF

size: .
J: TRBJ1-4
D: TRBD1
length: 15
V: TRBV5-6
DNA: TGTGCCAGCAGCTTGGACAGGGGGCAACAAGAAAAACTGTTTTTT
CDR3: CASSLDRGQQEKLFF

size: once
J: TRBJ2-7
D: .
length: 13
V: TRBV19
DNA: TGTGCCAGTAGTCCTCCGGACAGCTACGAGCAGTACTTC
CDR3: CASSPPDSYEQYF

size: .
J: TRBJ1-3
D: .
length: 15
V: TRBV5-8
DNA: TGTGCCAGCGCCACCCCCGACGCCTCTGGAAACACCATATATTTT
CDR3: CASATPDASGNTIYF

size: .
J: TRBJ1-1
D: TRBD1
length: 14
V: TRBV7-9
DNA: TGTGCCAGCAGCTCCATGTCAGGGGGCACTGAAGCTTTCTTT
CDR3: CASSSMSGGTEAFF

size: .
J: TRBJ1-2
D: .
length: 14
V: TRBV5-1
DNA: TGCGCCAGCAGCTTTGAGGGGACAAGTTATGGCTACACCTTC
CDR3: CASSFEGTSYGYTF

size: .
J: TRBJ2-7
D: TRBD2
length: 13
V: TRBV29-1
DNA: TGCAGCGTTGAACTAGCGGGAGAGTACGAGCAGTACTTC
CDR3: CSVELAGEYEQYF

size: .
J: TRBJ1-5
D: .
length: 14
V: TRBV6-5
DNA: TGTGCCAGCAGGGGGGGGGCAAGCAATCAGCCCCAGCATTTT
CDR3: CASRGGASNQPQHF

size: .
J: TRBJ2-3
D: TRBD1
length: 16
V: TRBV5-4
DNA: TGTGCCAGCAGCGTGGACAGGGCCACTAGCACAGATACGCAGTATTTT
CDR3: CASSVDRATSTDTQYF

size: .
J: TRBJ1-5
D: .
length: 14
V: TRBV2
DNA: TGTGCCAGCAGTGAACTGTACCGGAATCAGCCCCAGCATTTT
CDR3: CASSELYRNQPQHF

size: .
J: TRBJ1-5
D: TRBD1
length: 14
V: TRBV29-1
DNA: TGCAGCGTGGGGGACAGGAAGAGCAATCAGCCCCAGCATTTT
CDR3: CSVGDRKSNQPQHF

size: .
J: TRBJ2-1
D: TRBD2
length: 15
V: TRBV7-3
DNA: TGTGCCAGCAGCTCCATAGCGGGAGCCTACAATGAGCAGTTCTTC
CDR3: CASSSIAGAYNEQFF

size: .
J: TRBJ1-1
D: .
length: 13
V: TRBV7-9
DNA: TGTGCCAGCAGCTTAGCATGGGGCACTGAAGCTTTCTTT
CDR3: CASSLAWGTEAFF

size: .
J: TRBJ1-3
D: .
length: 17
V: TRBV18
DNA: TGTGCCAGCTCCCGTCTCCCAGCGGACGCCTCTGGAAACACCATATATTTT
CDR3: CASSRLPADASGNTIYF

size: .
J: TRBJ2-5
D: .
length: 13
V: TRBV5-1
DNA: TGCGCCAGCTCAGGCAGCTACCAAGAGACCCAGTACTTC
CDR3: CASSGSYQETQYF

size: once
J: TRBJ2-1
D: TRBD1
length: 15
V: TRBV11-1
DNA: TGTGCCAGCAGCCCCGGACAGGGTTCCTACAATGAGCAGTTCTTC
CDR3: CASSPGQGSYNEQFF

size: .
J: TRBJ2-7
D: TRBD1
length: 14
V: TRBV28
DNA: TGTGCCAGCAGCCCGGGACAGGGGTGGCTCGAGCAGTACTTC
CDR3: CASSPGQGWLEQYF

size: .
J: TRBJ1-1
D: .
length: 13
V: TRBV11-3
DNA: TGTGCCAGCAGCCCTTCAGGAAGCACTGAAGCTTTCTTT
CDR3: CASSPSGSTEAFF

size: .
J: TRBJ1-4
D: .
length: 16
V: TRBV13
DNA: TGTGCCAGCAGCCCCACTGAGGGGGTTTGGGGGGAAAAACTGTTTTTT
CDR3: CASSPTEGVWGEKLFF

size: .
J: TRBJ1-6
D: .
length: 14
V: TRBV30
DNA: TGTGCCTGGATGGATGACCCTAGGGCGTCACCCCTCCACTTT
CDR3: CAWMDDPRASPLHF

size: .
J: TRBJ1-1
D: TRBD1
length: 13
V: TRBV6-6
DNA: TGTGCCAGCAGGGAGACAGGGGACACTGAAGCTTTCTTT
CDR3: CASRETGDTEAFF

size: once
J: TRBJ2-2
D: TRBD1
length: 15
V: TRBV19
DNA: TGTGCCACCTCAAAGACAGGGGGGATCGTCGGGGAGCTGTTTTTT
CDR3: CATSKTGGIVGELFF

size: .
J: TRBJ2-1
D: TRBD2
length: 15
V: TRBV5-4
DNA: TGTGCCAGCAGCGACAGGGGACTAGCGGGAAATGAGCAGTTCTTC
CDR3: CASSDRGLAGNEQFF

size: .
J: TRBJ2-1
D: .
length: 14
V: TRBV6-5
DNA: TGTGCCAGCAGTGACGTCCTACGCGCCGATGAGCAGTTCTTC
CDR3: CASSDVLRADEQFF

size: once
J: TRBJ2-5
D: TRBD2
length: 16
V: TRBV5-1
DNA: TGCGCCAGCAGCTGGGGACTAGCGGGAGTACAAGAGACCCAGTACTTC
CDR3: CASSWGLAGVQETQYF

size: .
J: TRBJ1-2
D: .
length: 14
V: TRBV6-1
DNA: TGTGCCAGCAGTGACCACCTCGCTAACTATGGCTACACCTTC
CDR3: CASSDHLANYGYTF

size: .
J: TRBJ1-4
D: .
length: 20
V: TRBV21-1
DNA: TGTGCCAGCAGCAAAGATTGGCCAAGGGAAACTATCGTTACTAATGAAAAACTGTTTTTT
CDR3: CASSKDWPRETIVTNEKLFF

size: .
J: TRBJ1-4
D: .
length: 15
V: TRBV6-1
DNA: TGTGCCAGCAGGACCACAGGCCCAACTAATGAAAAACTGTTTTTT
CDR3: CASRTTGPTNEKLFF

size: .
J: TRBJ2-2
D: TRBD2
length: 17
V: TRBV19
DNA: TGTGCCAGTAGTAAGGCCGGGGCTAGCGGGTTGACCGGGGAGCTGTTTTTT
CDR3: CASSKAGASGLTGELFF

size: .
J: TRBJ2-7
D: .
length: 14
V: TRBV9
DNA: TGTGCCAGCAGCGTCTCGGACAGCTCCTACGAGCAGTACTTC
CDR3: CASSVSDSSYEQYF

size: .
J: TRBJ2-7
D: TRBD1
length: 14
V: TRBV7-2
DNA: TGTGCCAGCAGCTTAGGGGACAGGCCCGTCGAGCAGTACTTC
CDR3: CASSLGDRPVEQYF

size: .
J: TRBJ1-4
D: TRBD1
length: 14
V: TRBV28
DNA: TGTGCCAGCTGGGGACAGGGGGTACGGGAAAAACTGTTTTTT
CDR3: CASWGQGVREKLFF

size: .
J: TRBJ2-1
D: TRBD2
length: 15
V: TRBV7-3
DNA: TGTGCCAGCAGCATGGGACTAGCGAATGGGAATGAGCAGTTCTTC
CDR3: CASSMGLANGNEQFF

size: .
J: TRBJ1-2
D: TRBD1
length: 14
V: TRBV5-1
DNA: TGCGCCAGCAGCTCAATAGGACAGGGCTATGGCTACACCTTC
CDR3: CASSSIGQGYGYTF

size: .
J: TRBJ2-1
D: TRBD2
length: 14
V: TRBV6-4
DNA: TGTGCCAGCAGTGACTCCGGGACTAGCGACGATCAGTTCTTC
CDR3: CASSDSGTSDDQFF

size: once
J: TRBJ1-2
D: .
length: 14
V: TRBV27
DNA: TGTGCCAGCAGTTTAAGAAGGGAAGTGAGGGGCTACACCTTC
CDR3: CASSLRREVRGYTF

size: .
J: TRBJ2-5
D: TRBD2
length: 16
V: TRBV15
DNA: TGTGCCACCAGCAGAGATCGGGATAGCGGGATTGAGACCCAGTACTTC
CDR3: CATSRDRDSGIETQYF

size: .
J: TRBJ1-1
D: TRBD1
length: 15
V: TRBV5-4
DNA: TGTGCCAGCAGCTTGCAGGCTGGGACAGCATTTGAAGCTTTCTTT
CDR3: CASSLQAGTAFEAFF

size: .
J: TRBJ2-7
D: .
length: 15
V: TRBV9
DNA: TGTGCCAGCAGCCCCACGACAGGACCCTACGTTGAGCAGTACTTC
CDR3: CASSPTTGPYVEQYF

size: once
J: TRBJ2-3
D: .
length: 20
V: TRBV28
DNA: TGTGCCAGCAGTTTACCTACCCGGGACTTTTCGCTCCAAAGCACAGATACGCAGTATTTT
CDR3: CASSLPTRDFSLQSTDTQYF

size: .
J: TRBJ2-4
D: .
length: 12
V: TRBV7-9
DNA: TGTGCCAGCAGCTACAGGGAGCACATTCAGTACTTC
CDR3: CASSYREHIQYF

size: .
J: TRBJ1-5
D: .
length: 14
V: TRBV6-1
DNA: TGTGCCAGCAGTGAACAGGGGAGCCATCAGCCCCAGCATTTT
CDR3: CASSEQGSHQPQHF

size: .
J: TRBJ1-2
D: TRBD1
length: 16
V: TRBV7-2
DNA: TGTGCCAGCAGCTCTATGGGACAGGGACGGTGGTCTGGCTACACCTTC
CDR3: CASSSMGQGRWSGYTF

size: .
J: TRBJ1-2
D: .
length: 12
V: TRBV28
DNA: TGTGCCAGCAGAGCCGCAGGGGATGGCTACACCTTC
CDR3: CASRAAGDGYTF

size: .
J: TRBJ1-3
D: .
length: 13
V: TRBV28
DNA: TGTGCCAGCAGTTTAGGGGGGGGAAACACCATATATTTT
CDR3: CASSLGGGNTIYF

size: .
J: TRBJ2-3
D: .
length: 13
V: TRBV19
DNA: TGTGCCAGTAGTTCAGGTAGCACAGATACGCAGTATTTT
CDR3: CASSSGSTDTQYF

size: .
J: TRBJ2-3
D: .
length: 14
V: TRBV9
DNA: TGTGCCAGCAGCGCCCGTGTGGCCACAGATACGCAGTATTTT
CDR3: CASSARVATDTQYF

size: .
J: TRBJ1-5
D: .
length: 13
V: TRBV19
DNA: TGTGCCAGTAGTGATCGGCAGGGTCAGCCCCAGCATTTT
CDR3: CASSDRQGQPQHF